These 5 T cell receptor beta chains were sequenced from one sample in a study of shared clonotypes between healthy human individuals. Naive CD8 cells lacked CD45RO, underwent positive selection for CCR7 and left out terminally differentiated effector memory CD45RA+ cells. Generated by immunoSEQ multiplex PCR, the TCRdb table keeps only in-frame clones and is missing some. The sample has around 2,000,000 clones; about 95% are singletons. The sequencing sample was made of naive CD8+ T cells sorted from blood. The receptors shown here come from a man aged 18 to 29 in good health.

This clone occurred a few times. This specimen includes other DNA sequences encoding the same CDR3. This chain connects TRBV7-9 to TRBJ2-1, with a possible D match to TRBD1 (6 bases). The germline V and J ends were trimmed by 4 bases and 0 bases, with 10 bases remaining between them. CDR1 and CDR2 (germline): SEHNR, FQNEAQ (reference sequence). The CDR3 contains 15 residues. CDR3 loop: CASSSDSSSYNEQFF. The CDR3 DNA sequence: TGTGCCAGCAGCTCGGACAGTAGCTCCTACAATGAGCAGTTCTTC.

This rearrangement joins TRBV9 to TRBJ2-3; 7 nucleotides agree with TRBD2. Germline lookup yields CDR1 SGDLS and CDR2 YYNGEE. V was pared by 4 bases and J by 6 bases, with 17 bases of the junction left unmatched. CDR3 length: 17 residues. The DNA for the CDR3 is TGTGCCAGCAGCTCCCTGGGGTTAGCGGGCTTAGGGGATACGCAGTATTTT. Translating it yields CASSSLGLAGLGDTQYF.

The V and J genes are TRBV11-3 and TRBJ2-3, with 11 bases identical to TRBD2. The CDR3 spans 18 residues. The V gene end was trimmed by 5 bases and the J gene end by 2 bases; junction bases not matched to a gene: 12. Germline CDR1 and CDR2: SGHNT and YENEEA. CDR3 region: CASSLGGLAGGPTDTQYF. In DNA, the CDR3 is TGTGCCAGCAGCCTAGGGGGTCTAGCGGGGGGCCCCACAGATACGCAGTATTTT.

The count of this clone is one. In DNA, the CDR3 is TGTGCCAGCAGCCTGGGACAATGGTCCCAGCATTTT. It codes for CASSLGQWSQHF. The rearrangement joins TRBV7-9 to TRBJ1-5, with TRBD1 as a possible D gene (6 bases). Germline loops: CDR1 SEHNR, CDR2 FQNEAQ (reference sequence). This CDR3 contains 12 residues. Trimming removed 5 bases from V and 11 bases from J, with 13 bases in between.

This sequence joins TRBV15 and TRBJ1-1; 10 nucleotides align to TRBD1. The ends lost 4 bases at V and 7 bases at J; junction bases unmatched: 3. The CDR3 totals 13 residues. Germline values: CDR1 LNHNV, CDR2 YYDKDF (reference sequence). DNA of the CDR3: TGTGCCACCAGCACTGACAGGGGGCTTGAAGCTTTCTTT. Amino acids: CATSTDRGLEAFF.